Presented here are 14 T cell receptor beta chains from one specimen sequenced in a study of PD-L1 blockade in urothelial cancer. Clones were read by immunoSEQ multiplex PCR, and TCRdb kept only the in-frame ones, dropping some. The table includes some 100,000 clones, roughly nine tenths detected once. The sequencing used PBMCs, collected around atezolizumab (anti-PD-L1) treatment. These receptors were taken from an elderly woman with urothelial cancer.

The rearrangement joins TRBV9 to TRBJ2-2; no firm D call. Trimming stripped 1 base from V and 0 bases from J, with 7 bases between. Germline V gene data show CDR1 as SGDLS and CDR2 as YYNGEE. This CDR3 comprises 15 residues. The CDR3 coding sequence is TGTGCCAGCAGCGTATTAGCCACGAACACCGGGGAGCTGTTTTTT. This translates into CASSVLATNTGELFF.

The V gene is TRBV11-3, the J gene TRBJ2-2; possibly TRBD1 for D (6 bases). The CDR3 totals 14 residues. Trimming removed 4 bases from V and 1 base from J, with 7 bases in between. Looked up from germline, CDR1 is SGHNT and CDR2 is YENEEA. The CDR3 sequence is CASSSTGNTGELFF. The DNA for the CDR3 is TGTGCCAGCAGCTCGACAGGGAACACCGGGGAGCTGTTTTTT.

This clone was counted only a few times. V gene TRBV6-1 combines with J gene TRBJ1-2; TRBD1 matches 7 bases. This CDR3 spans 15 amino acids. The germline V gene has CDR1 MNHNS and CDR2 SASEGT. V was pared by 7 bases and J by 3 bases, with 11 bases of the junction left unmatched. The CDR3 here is CASILNTGEDYGYTF. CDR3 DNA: TGTGCCAGCATTCTGAATACAGGGGAAGACTATGGCTACACCTTC.

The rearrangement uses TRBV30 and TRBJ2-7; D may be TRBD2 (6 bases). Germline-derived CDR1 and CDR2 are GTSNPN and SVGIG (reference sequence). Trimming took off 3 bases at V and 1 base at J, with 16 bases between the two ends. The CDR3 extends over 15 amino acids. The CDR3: CAWRRGDLVSYEQYF. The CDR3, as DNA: TGTGCCTGGAGGAGAGGGGACTTGGTATCCTACGAGCAGTACTTC.

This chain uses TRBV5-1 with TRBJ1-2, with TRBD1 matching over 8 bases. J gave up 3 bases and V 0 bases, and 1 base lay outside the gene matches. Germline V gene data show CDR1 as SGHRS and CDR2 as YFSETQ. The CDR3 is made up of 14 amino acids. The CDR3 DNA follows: TGCGCCAGCAGCTTGGCGGGACAGGACTATGGCTACACCTTC. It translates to CASSLAGQDYGYTF.

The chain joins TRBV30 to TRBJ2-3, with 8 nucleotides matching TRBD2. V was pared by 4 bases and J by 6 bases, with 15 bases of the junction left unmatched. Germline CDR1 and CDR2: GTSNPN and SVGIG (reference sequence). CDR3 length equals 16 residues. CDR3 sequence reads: CAWTNVGSGMGDTQYF. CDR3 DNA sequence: TGTGCCTGGACTAACGTGGGTAGCGGGATGGGGGATACGCAGTATTTT.

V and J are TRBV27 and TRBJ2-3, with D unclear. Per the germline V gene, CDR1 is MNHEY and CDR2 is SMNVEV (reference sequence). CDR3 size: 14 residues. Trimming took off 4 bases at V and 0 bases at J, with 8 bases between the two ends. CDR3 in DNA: TGTGCCAGCAGTTCATTGAGTAGCACAGATACGCAGTATTTT. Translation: CASSSLSSTDTQYF.

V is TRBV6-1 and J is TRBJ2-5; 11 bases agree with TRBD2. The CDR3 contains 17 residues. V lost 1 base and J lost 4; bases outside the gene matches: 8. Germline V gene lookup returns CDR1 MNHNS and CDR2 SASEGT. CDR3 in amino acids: CASSEGLLAGEGETQYF. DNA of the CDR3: TGTGCCAGCAGTGAAGGCCTACTAGCGGGAGAAGGAGAGACCCAGTACTTC.

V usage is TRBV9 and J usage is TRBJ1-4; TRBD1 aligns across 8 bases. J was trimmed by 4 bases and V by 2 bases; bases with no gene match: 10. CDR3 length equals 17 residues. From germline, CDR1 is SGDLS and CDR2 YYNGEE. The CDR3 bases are TGTGCCAGCAGCGTTTCCGGGACAGGCGTTCATAATGAAAAACTGTTTTTT. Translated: CASSVSGTGVHNEKLFF.

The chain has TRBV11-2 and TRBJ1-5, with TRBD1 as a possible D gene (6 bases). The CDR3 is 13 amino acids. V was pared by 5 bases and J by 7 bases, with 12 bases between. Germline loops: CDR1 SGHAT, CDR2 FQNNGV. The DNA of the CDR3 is TGTGCCAGCAGCGGAAACAGGGACCAGCCCCAGCATTTT. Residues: CASSGNRDQPQHF.

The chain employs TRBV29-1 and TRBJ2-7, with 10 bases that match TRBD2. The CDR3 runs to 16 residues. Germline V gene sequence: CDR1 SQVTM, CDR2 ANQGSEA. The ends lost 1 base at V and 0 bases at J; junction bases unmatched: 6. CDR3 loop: CSVEGGVAGGSYEQYF. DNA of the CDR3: TGCAGCGTTGAAGGGGGCGTAGCGGGAGGCTCCTACGAGCAGTACTTC.

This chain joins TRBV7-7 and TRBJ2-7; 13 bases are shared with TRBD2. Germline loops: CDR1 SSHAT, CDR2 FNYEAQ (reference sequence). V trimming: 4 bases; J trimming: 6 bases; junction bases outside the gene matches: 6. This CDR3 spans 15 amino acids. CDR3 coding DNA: TGTGCCAGCAGCTCCGGACTAGCGGGAGTTGTCGAGCAGTACTTC. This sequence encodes CASSSGLAGVVEQYF.

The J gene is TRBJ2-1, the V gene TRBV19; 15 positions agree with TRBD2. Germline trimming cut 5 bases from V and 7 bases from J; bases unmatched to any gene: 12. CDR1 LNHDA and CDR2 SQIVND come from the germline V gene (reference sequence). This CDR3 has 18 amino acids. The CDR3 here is CASSARGTSGRRGNEQFF. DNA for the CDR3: TGTGCCAGTAGTGCCCGAGGGACTAGCGGGAGGAGGGGGAATGAGCAGTTCTTC.

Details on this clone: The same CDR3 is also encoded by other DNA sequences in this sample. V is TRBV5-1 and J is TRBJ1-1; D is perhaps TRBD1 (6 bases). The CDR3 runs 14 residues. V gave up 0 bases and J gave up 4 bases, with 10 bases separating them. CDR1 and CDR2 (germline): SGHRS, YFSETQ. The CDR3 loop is CASSLAGVGTEAFF. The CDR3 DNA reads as TGCGCCAGCAGCTTGGCAGGGGTGGGCACTGAAGCTTTCTTT.